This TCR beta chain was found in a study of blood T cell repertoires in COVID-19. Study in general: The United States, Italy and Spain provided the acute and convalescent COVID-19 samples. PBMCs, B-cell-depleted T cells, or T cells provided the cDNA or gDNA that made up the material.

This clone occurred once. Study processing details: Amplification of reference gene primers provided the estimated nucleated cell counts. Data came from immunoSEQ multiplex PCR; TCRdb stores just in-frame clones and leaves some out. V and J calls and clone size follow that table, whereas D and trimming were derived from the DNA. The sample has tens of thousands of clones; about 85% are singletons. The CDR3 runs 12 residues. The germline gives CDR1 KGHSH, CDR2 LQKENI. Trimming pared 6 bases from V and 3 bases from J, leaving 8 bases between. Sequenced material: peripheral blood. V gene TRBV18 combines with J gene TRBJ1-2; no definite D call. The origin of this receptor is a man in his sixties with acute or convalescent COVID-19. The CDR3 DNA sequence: TGTGCCAGCTCCGGGTCTGACTATGGCTACACCTTC. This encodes CASSGSDYGYTF.